This entry concerns a single T cell receptor beta chain. Its antigen is unidentified. The data belong to a study of T cell responses to AZD1222 COVID-19 vaccine. Study-level points and caveats: Reportedly, close to half of spike-specific TCRs are directed against unmutated variant regions. Clonal diversity was possibly underestimated; the donors were predominantly white British and more often female.

Assay: immunoSEQ multiplex PCR; the TCRdb copy retains only in-frame clones and omits some. In the table there are 66,000 or so clones, around 74% of which are singletons. This CDR3 comprises 15 residues. V gave up 1 base and J gave up 5 bases, with 12 bases separating them. Per the germline V gene, CDR1 is SGHTA and CDR2 is FQGNSA. V and J are TRBV7-2 and TRBJ1-5; D is perhaps TRBD1 (5 bases). Sequencing was performed on peripheral blood, taken on day 0 of MenACWY control vaccination. This TCR was recovered from an adult in good health. CDR3 in amino acids: CASSLDGTDDQPQHF. The CDR3 nucleotides are TGTGCCAGCAGCTTAGACGGGACTGACGATCAGCCCCAGCATTTT.